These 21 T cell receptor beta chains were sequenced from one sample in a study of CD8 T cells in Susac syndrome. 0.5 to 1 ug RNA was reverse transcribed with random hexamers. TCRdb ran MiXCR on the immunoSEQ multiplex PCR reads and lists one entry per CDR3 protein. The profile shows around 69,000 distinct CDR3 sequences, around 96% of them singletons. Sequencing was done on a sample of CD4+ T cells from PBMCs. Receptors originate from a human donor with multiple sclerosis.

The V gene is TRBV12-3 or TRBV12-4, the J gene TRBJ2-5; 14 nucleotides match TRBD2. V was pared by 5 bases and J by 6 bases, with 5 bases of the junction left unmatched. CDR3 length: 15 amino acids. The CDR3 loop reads CASSPGLAGGQTQYF. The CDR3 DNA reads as TGTGCCAGCAGTCCAGGACTAGCGGGGGGTCAGACCCAGTACTTC.

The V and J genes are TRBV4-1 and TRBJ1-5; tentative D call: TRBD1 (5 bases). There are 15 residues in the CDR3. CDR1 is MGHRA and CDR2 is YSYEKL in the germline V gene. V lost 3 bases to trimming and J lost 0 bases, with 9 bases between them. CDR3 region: CASSQLGDSNQPQHF. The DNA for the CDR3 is TGCGCCAGCAGCCAGTTAGGGGATAGCAATCAGCCCCAGCATTTT.

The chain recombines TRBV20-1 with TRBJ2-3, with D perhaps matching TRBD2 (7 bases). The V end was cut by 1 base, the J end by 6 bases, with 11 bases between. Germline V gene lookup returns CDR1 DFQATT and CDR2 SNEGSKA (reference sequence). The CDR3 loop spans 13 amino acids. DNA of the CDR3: TGCAGTGCTAGAGTAGGGGGGGCGGATACGCAGTATTTT. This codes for CSARVGGADTQYF.

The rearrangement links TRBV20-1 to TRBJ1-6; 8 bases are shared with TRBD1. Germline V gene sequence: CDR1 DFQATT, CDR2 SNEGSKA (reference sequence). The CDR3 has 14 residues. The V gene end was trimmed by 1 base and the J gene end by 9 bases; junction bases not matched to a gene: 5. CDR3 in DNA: TGCAGTGCTAGAGGCCAGGGGGCTTTTTCACCCCTCCACTTT. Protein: CSARGQGAFSPLHF.

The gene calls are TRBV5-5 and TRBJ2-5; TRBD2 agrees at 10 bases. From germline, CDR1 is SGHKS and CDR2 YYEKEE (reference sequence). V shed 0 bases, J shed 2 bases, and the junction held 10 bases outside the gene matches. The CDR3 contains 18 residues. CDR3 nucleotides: TGTGCCAGCAGCTTGGCCAGCGGGGGGGCTTTGGGACAAGAGACCCAGTACTTC. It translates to CASSLASGGALGQETQYF.

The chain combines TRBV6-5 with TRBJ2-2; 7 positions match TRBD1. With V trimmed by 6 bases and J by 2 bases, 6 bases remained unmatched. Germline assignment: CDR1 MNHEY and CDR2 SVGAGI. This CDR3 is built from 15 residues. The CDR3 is CASSIGDSNTGELFF. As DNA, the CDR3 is TGTGCCAGCAGCATAGGGGACAGCAACACCGGGGAGCTGTTTTTT.

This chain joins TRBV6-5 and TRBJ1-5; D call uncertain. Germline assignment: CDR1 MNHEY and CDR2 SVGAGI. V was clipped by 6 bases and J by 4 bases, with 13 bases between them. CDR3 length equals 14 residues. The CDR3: CASSRGRGNQPQHF. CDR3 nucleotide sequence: TGTGCCAGCAGCCGTGGACGGGGTAATCAGCCCCAGCATTTT.

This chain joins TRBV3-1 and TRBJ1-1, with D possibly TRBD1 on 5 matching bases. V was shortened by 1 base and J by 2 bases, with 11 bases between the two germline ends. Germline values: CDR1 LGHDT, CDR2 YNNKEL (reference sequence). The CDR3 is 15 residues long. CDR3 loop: CASSQVGGTNTEAFF. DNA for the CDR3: TGTGCCAGCAGCCAAGTTGGAGGGACCAACACTGAAGCTTTCTTT.

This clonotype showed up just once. CDR3 amino acids: CAIGTGVLGEQYF. In DNA form, the CDR3 reads TGTGCCATCGGGACAGGGGTTCTGGGTGAGCAGTACTTC. This sequence joins TRBV12-3 or TRBV12-4 and TRBJ2-7; 10 bases match TRBD1. The V gene end was trimmed by 10 bases and the J gene end by 7 bases; junction bases not matched to a gene: 10. The CDR3 spans 13 residues.

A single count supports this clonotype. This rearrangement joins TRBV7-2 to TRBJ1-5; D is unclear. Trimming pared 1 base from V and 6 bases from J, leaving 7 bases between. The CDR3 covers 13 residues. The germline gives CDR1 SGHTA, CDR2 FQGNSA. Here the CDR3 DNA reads TGTGCCAGCAGCTTAGGAGGGTTTCAGCCCCAGCATTTT. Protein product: CASSLGGFQPQHF.

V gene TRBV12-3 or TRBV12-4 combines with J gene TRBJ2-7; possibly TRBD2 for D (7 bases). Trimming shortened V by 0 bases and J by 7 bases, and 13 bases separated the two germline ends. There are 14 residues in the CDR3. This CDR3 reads CASSLAGGPREQYF. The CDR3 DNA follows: TGTGCCAGCAGTTTAGCGGGGGGGCCGCGTGAGCAGTACTTC.

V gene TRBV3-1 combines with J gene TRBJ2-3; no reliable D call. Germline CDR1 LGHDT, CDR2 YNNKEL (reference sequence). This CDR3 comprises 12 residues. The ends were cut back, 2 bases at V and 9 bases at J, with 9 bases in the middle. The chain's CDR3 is CASSQSEVTQYF. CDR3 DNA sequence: TGTGCCAGCAGCCAATCAGAGGTAACGCAGTATTTT.

CDR3 sequence (DNA): TGCGCCAGCAGCTTGGAAGCAGTTGGTGAGCAGTTCTTC. This sequence encodes CASSLEAVGEQFF. The chain uses TRBV5-1 and TRBJ2-1, with D uncertain. Per germline, CDR1 SGHRS and CDR2 YFSETQ. The V end lost 0 bases, the J end lost 9 bases, and 10 bases lay between the germline ends. The CDR3 totals 13 residues.

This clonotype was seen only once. The CDR3 spells CASRRTGITDTQYF. The CDR3 DNA is TGTGCCAGCAGACGGACAGGGATCACAGATACGCAGTATTTT. V gene TRBV6-2 or TRBV6-3 combines with J gene TRBJ2-3; TRBD1 agrees at 8 bases. Germline CDR1 and CDR2: MNHEY and SVGEGT. CDR3 length equals 14 residues. Trimming cost V 6 bases and J 2 bases; bases outside gene matches: 4.

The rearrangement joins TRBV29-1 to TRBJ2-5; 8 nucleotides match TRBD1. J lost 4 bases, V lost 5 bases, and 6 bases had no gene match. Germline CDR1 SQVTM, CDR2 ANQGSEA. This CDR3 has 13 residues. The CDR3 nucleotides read TGCAGCGTTAATTCAGGGGGCCGAGAGACCCAGTACTTC. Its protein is CSVNSGGRETQYF.

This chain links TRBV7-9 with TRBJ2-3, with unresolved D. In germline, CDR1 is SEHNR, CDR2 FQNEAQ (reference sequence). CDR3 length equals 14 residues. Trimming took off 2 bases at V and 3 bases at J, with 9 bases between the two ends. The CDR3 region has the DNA TGTGCCAGCAGCTTAACCTCTTGGACAGATACGCAGTATTTT. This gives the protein CASSLTSWTDTQYF.

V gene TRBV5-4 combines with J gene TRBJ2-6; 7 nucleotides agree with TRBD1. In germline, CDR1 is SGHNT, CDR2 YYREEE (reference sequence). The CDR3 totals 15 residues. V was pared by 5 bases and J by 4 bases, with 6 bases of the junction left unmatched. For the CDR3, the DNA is TGTGCCAGCAGGAGACAGGGCCTAGGGGCCAACGTCCTGACTTTC. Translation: CASRRQGLGANVLTF.

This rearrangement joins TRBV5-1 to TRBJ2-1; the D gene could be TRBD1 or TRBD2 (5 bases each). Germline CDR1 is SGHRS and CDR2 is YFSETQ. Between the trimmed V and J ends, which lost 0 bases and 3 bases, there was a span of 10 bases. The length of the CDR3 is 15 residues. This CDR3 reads CASSLVGTVYNEQFF. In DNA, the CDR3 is TGCGCCAGCAGCTTGGTAGGGACGGTCTACAATGAGCAGTTCTTC.

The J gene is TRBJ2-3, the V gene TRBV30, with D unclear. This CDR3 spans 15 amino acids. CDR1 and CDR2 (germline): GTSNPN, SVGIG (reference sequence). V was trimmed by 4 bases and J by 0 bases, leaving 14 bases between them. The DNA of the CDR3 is TGTGCCTGGAATGGCGCCGGGTCTAGCACAGATACGCAGTATTTT. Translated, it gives CAWNGAGSSTDTQYF.

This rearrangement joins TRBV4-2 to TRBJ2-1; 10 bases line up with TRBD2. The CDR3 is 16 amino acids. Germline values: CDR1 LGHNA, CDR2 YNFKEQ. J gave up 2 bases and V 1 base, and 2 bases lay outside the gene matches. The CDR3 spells CASSQGLAGAYNEQFF. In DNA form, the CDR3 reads TGTGCCAGCAGCCAAGGGCTAGCGGGGGCCTACAATGAGCAGTTCTTC.

CDR3 amino acids: CSTEVPTDTQYF. In DNA, the CDR3 is TGCAGCACGGAGGTCCCCACAGATACGCAGTATTTT. This chain joins TRBV29-1 and TRBJ2-3, with D tentatively TRBD2 (5 bases). There are 12 residues in the CDR3. Per the germline V gene, CDR1 is SQVTM and CDR2 is ANQGSEA. Trimming stripped 8 bases from V and 2 bases from J, with 11 bases between.